The clone carrying this T cell receptor (beta chain) was recorded at least ten times. V was pared by 1 base and J by 5 bases, with 4 bases of the junction left unmatched. The CDR3 is made up of 16 amino acids. Together with a sample-barcoded 5' primer, a J-beta primer mix was included in a second PCR lasting about 6 to 11 cycles. TCRdb passed the 5' RACE reads through MiXCR, listing each CDR3 protein once. The data contain 600,000 to 900,000 distinct CDR3 sequences, roughly 26% of them seen just once; the ten biggest clones take up around 3%. This entry comes from a study of blood T cells in healthy people across ages. These data were likewise used in another study, on T cells of mothers and their children.

The specimen sequenced was blood. This sequence was found in a boy younger than 18 in good health. The chain uses TRBV12-3 or TRBV12-4 and TRBJ2-1; TRBD2 aligns across 11 bases. The CDR3 loop is CASSLGSGGVNNEQFF. In nucleotides, the CDR3 is TGTGCCAGCAGTTTAGGTAGCGGGGGGGTAAACAATGAGCAGTTCTTC.